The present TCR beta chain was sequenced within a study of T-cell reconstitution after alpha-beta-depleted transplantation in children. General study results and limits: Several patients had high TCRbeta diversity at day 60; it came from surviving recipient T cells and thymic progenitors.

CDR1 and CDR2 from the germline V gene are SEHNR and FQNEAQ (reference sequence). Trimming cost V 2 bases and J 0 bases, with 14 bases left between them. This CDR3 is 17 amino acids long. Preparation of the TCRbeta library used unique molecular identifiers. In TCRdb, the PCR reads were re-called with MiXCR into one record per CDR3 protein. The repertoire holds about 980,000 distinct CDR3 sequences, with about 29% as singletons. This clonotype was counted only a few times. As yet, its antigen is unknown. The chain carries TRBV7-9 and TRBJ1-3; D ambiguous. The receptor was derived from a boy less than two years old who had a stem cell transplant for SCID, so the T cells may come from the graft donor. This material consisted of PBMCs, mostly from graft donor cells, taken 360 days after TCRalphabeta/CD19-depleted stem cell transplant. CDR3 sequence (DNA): TGTGCCAGCAGCTTAAATGTCGCCGGCTACTCTGGAAACACCATATATTTT. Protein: CASSLNVAGYSGNTIYF.